These T cell receptor beta chains were read from a single sample in a study of blood T cell repertoires in COVID-19. TCRdb's copy holds only in-frame clones and misses some; the assay was immunoSEQ multiplex PCR. The sample lists approximately 250,000 clones; roughly 88% were seen once. Material for sequencing was peripheral blood. All receptors derive from a woman aged 40 to 50 who had recovered from COVID-19. The CDR3 runs from the conserved cysteine through the conserved F or W. D genes are given only for firm matches. Expanded clones are given a class, and other clones once, few, many or no size at all.

J,V,D,size,CDR3,DNA
TRBJ2-1,TRBV7-7,-,-,CASSLDRHNEQFF,TGTGCTAGCAGCTTAGACAGACACAATGAGCAGTTCTTC
TRBJ2-2,TRBV5-6,-,-,CASSLQYVGELFF,-
TRBJ1-1,TRBV19,-,-,CASRRAQQNTEAFF,TGTGCCAGTAGACGCGCACAGCAGAACACTGAAGCTTTCTTT
TRBJ1-1,TRBV19,-,-,CASSIRAEAFF,TGTGCCAGTAGTATTCGAGCTGAAGCTTTCTTT
TRBJ2-2,TRBV19,TRBD2,-,CASRPLAGLNTGELFF,TGTGCCAGTAGACCTCTAGCGGGGTTAAACACCGGGGAGCTGTTTTTT
TRBJ1-5,TRBV19,-,few,CASKEQGGNQPQHF,TGTGCCAGTAAGGAGCAGGGCGGCAATCAGCCCCAGCATTTT
TRBJ2-7,TRBV2,TRBD1,-,CASNTPGQGNYEQYF,TGTGCCAGCAATACGCCGGGACAGGGTAACTACGAGCAGTACTTC
TRBJ1-2,TRBV3-1/TRBV3-2,-,-,CASTQGGVDGYTF,TGTGCCAGCACCCAAGGGGGGGTTGATGGCTACACCTTC
TRBJ2-3,TRBV5-4,TRBD2,-,CASSRSSGGDADTQYF,TGTGCCAGCAGCCGATCAAGCGGGGGGGATGCAGATACGCAGTATTTT
TRBJ2-1,TRBV19,-,once,CASSIDSGYNEQFF,TGTGCCAGTAGTATAGATAGCGGATACAATGAGCAGTTCTTC
TRBJ2-5,TRBV3-1/TRBV3-2,-,-,CASSYGTPGGETQYF,TGTGCCAGCAGCTACGGGACCCCCGGGGGAGAGACCCAGTACTTC
TRBJ2-7,TRBV6-5,-,once,CASSYSQGKSYEQYF,TGTGCCAGCAGTTACTCCCAGGGCAAATCCTACGAGCAGTACTTC
TRBJ2-2,TRBV28,TRBD1,-,CASSYPPPGQGNTGELFF,TGTGCCAGCAGTTACCCACCTCCGGGACAGGGGAACACCGGGGAGCTGTTTTTT
TRBJ1-3,TRBV9,TRBD1,-,CASSVGTGDSGNTIYF,TGTGCCAGCAGCGTTGGGACAGGGGACTCTGGAAACACCATATATTTT
TRBJ2-5,TRBV5-6,-,-,CASSRAGAEETQYF,TGTGCCAGCAGCAGAGCAGGGGCGGAGGAGACCCAGTACTTC
TRBJ1-1,TRBV9,-,-,CASSVEAAGGAFF,TGTGCCAGCAGCGTTGAAGCCGCTGGGGGGGCTTTCTTT
TRBJ1-2,TRBV27,-,-,CASSPPGPAVYGYTF,TGTGCCAGCAGCCCCCCAGGGCCGGCTGTCTATGGCTACACCTTC
TRBJ1-1,TRBV2,-,-,CASSGEGEAFF,TGTGCCAGCAGTGGCGAGGGTGAAGCTTTCTTT
TRBJ2-1,TRBV19,-,-,CASSIKALGGSGEQFF,TGTGCCAGTAGTATAAAGGCACTAGGGGGTTCGGGTGAGCAGTTCTTC
TRBJ1-2,TRBV5-5,-,-,CASSVVQADYGYTF,TGTGCCAGCAGCGTCGTACAGGCCGACTATGGCTACACCTTC
TRBJ1-6,TRBV11-2,TRBD1,once,CASTTTGVSPLHF,TGTGCCAGCACCACGACAGGGGTTTCACCCCTCCACTTT
TRBJ2-7,TRBV5-1,TRBD1,-,CASSWARGQLSYEQYF,TGCGCCAGCAGCTGGGCCCGGGGACAGCTGTCCTACGAGCAGTACTTC
TRBJ2-5,TRBV7-9,-,-,CASSFSGMGETQYF,TGTGCCAGCAGCTTCTCAGGGATGGGCGAGACCCAGTACTTC
TRBJ2-1,TRBV7-2,-,-,CASSLVTSASYEQFF,TGTGCCAGCAGCTTAGTAACTAGTGCCAGTTATGAGCAGTTCTTC